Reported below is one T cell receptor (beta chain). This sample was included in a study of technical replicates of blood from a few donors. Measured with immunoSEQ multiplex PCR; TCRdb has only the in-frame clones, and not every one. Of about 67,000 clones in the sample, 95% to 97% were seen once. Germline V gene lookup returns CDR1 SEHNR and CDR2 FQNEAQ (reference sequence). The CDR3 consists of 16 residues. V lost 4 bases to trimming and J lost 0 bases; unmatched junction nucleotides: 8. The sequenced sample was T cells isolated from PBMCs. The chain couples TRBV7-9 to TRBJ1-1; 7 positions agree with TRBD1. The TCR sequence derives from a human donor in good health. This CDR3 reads CASSSEDRPLNTEAFF. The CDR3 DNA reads TGTGCCAGCAGCTCAGAGGACAGGCCGTTGAACACTGAAGCTTTCTTT.